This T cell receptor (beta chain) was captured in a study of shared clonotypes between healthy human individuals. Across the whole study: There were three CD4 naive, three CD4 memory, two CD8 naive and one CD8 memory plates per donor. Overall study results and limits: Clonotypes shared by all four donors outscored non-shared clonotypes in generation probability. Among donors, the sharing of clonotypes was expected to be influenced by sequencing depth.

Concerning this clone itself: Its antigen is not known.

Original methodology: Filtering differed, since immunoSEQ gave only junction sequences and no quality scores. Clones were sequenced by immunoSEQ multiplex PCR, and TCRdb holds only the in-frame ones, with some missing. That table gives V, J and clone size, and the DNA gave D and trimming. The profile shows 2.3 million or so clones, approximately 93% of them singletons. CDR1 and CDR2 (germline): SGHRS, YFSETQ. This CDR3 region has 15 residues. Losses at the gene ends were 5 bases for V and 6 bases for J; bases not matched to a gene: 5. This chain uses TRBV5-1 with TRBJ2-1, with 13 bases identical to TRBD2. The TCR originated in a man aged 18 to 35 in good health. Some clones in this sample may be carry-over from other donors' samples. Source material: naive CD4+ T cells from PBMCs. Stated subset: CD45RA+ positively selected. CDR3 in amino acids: CASRWTSGSPNEQFF. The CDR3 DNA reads TGCGCCAGCAGATGGACTAGCGGGAGCCCCAATGAGCAGTTCTTC.